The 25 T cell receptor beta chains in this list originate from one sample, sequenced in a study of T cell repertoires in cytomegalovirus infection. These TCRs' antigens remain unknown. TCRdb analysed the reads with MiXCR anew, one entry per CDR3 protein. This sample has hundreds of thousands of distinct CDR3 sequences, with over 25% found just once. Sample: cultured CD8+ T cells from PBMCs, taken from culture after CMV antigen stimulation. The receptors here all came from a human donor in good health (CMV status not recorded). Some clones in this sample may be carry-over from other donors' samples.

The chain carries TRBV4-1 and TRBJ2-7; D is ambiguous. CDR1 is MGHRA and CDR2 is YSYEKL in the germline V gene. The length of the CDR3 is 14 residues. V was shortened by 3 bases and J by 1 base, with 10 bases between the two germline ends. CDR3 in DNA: TGCGCCAGCAGCCATGATATCGGGTCCTACGAGCAGTACTTC. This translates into CASSHDIGSYEQYF.

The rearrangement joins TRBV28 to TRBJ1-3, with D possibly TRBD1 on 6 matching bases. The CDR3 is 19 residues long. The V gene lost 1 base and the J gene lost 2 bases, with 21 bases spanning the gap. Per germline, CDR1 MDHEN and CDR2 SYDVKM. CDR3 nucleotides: TGTGCCAGCAGTTTATCTCTGGATACAGGGTTAAAACCTGGAAACACCATATATTTT. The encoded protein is CASSLSLDTGLKPGNTIYF. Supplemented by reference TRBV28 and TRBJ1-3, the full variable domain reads DVKVTQSSRYLVKRTGEKVFLECVQDMDHENMFWYRQDPGLGLRLIYFSYDVKMKEKGDIPEGYSVSREKKERFSLILESASTNQTSMYLCASSLSLDTGLKPGNTIYFGEGSWLTVV.

The chain's CDR3 is CASSQGLTGGGGYTF. CDR3 sequence (DNA): TGTGCCAGCAGCCAAGGACTGACAGGGGGCGGTGGCTACACCTTC. The V call is TRBV14, the J call TRBJ1-2; TRBD1 aligns across 10 bases. V lost 1 base to trimming and J lost 7 bases; unmatched junction nucleotides: 6. The CDR3 has 15 amino acids. Per germline, CDR1 SGHDN and CDR2 FVKESK.

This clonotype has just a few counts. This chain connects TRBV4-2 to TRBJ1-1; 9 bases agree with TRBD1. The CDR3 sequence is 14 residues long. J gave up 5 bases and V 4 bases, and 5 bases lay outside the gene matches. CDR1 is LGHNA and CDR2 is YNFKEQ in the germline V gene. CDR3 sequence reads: CASSPDRGRTEAFF. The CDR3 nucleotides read TGTGCCAGCAGCCCGGACAGGGGAAGGACTGAAGCTTTCTTT.

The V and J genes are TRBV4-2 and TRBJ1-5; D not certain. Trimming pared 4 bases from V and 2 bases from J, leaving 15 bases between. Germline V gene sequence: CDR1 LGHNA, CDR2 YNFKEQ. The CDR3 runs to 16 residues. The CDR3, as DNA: TGTGCCAGCAGCCTCCTAGGGCCACGCGGCAATCAGCCCCAGCATTTT. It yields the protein CASSLLGPRGNQPQHF.

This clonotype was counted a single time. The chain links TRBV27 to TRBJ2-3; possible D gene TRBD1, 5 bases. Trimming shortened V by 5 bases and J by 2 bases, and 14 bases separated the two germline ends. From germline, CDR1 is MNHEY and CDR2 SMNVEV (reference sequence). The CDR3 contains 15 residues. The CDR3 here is CASSLGAAYTDTQYF. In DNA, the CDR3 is TGTGCCAGCAGTCTTGGGGCAGCGTACACAGATACGCAGTATTTT.

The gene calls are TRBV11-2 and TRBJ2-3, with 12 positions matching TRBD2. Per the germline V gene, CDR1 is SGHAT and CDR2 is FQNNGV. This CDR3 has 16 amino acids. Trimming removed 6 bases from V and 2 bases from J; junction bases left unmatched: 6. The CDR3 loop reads CASRRTSGVHTDTQYF. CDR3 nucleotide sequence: TGTGCCAGCAGGCGGACTAGCGGGGTTCACACAGATACGCAGTATTTT.

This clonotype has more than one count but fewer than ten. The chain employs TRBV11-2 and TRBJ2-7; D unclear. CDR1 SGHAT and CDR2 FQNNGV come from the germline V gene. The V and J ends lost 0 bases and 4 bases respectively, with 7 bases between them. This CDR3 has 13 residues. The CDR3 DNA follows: TGTGCCAGCAGCTTAGAGTCAGTTTACGAGCAGTACGTC. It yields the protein CASSLESVYEQYV.

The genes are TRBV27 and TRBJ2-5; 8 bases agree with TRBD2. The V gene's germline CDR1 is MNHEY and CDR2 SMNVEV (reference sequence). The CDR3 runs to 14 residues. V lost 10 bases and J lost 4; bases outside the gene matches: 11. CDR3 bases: TGTGCCAACAGCTTTCGGGGGGGCCGAGAGACCCAGTACTTC. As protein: CANSFRGGRETQYF.

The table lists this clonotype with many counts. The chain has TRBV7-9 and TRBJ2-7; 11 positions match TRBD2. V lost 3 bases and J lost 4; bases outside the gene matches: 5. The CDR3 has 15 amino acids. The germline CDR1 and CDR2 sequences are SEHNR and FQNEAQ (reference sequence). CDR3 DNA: TGTGCCAGCAGCTTCTCTAGCGGGGGGCATTACGAGCAGTACTTC. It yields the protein CASSFSSGGHYEQYF.

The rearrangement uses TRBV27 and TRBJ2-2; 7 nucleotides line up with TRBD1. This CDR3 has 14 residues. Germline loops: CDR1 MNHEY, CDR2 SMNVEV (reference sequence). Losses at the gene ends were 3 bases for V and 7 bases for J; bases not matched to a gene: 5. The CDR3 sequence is CASSLRGQVGELFF. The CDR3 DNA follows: TGTGCCAGCAGTTTGCGCGGACAGGTCGGGGAGCTGTTTTTT.

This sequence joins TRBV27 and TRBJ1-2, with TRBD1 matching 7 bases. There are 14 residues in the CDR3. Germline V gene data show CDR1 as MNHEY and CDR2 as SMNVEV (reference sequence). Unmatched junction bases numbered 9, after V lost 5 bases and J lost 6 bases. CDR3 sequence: CASSTGAFRHGYTF. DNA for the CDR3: TGTGCCAGCAGTACAGGGGCCTTCCGGCATGGCTACACCTTC.

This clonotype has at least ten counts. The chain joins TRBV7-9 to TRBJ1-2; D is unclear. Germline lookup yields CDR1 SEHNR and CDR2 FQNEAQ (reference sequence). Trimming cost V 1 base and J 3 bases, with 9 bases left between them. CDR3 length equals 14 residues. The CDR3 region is CASSLEIAHYGYTF. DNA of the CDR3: TGTGCCAGCAGCTTAGAAATCGCCCACTATGGCTACACCTTC.

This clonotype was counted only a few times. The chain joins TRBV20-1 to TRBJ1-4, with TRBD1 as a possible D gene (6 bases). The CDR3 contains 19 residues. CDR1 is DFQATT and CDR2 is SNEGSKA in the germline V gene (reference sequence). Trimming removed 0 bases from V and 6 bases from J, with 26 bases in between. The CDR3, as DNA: TGCAGTGCTAGAGATGGGAGGGGGATGAATGGGGAACGTGATGAAAAACTGTTTTTT. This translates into CSARDGRGMNGERDEKLFF.

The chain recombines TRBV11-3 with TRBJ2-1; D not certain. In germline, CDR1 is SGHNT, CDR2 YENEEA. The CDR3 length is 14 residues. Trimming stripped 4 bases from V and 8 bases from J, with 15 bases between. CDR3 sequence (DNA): TGTGCCAGCAGCTCTGATGAAGGGTACGATGAGCAGTTCTTC. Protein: CASSSDEGYDEQFF.

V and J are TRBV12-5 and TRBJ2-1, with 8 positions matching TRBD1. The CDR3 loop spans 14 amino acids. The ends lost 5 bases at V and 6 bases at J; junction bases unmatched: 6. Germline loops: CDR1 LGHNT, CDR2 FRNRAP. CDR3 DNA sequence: TGTGCTAGTGGTCCCTTTACAGGGGGCAATGAGCAGTTCTTC. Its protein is CASGPFTGGNEQFF.

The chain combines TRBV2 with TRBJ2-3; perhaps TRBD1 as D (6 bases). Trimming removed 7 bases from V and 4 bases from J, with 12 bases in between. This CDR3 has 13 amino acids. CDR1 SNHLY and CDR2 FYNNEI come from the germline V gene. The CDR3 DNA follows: TGTGCCAGCACCAGGGACAAGGCAGATACGCAGTATTTT. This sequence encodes CASTRDKADTQYF. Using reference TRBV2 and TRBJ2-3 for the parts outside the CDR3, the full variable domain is EPEVTQTPSHQVTQMGQEVILRCVPISNHLYFYWYRQILGQKVEFLVSFYNNEISEKSEIFDDQFSVERPDGSNFTLKIRSTKLEDSAMYFCASTRDKADTQYFGPGTRLTVL.

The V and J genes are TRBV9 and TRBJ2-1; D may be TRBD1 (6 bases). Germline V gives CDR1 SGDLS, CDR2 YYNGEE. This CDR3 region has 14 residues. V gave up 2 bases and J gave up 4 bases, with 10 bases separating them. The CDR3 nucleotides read TGTGCCAGCAGCGTGATGGACAGTTACAATGAGCAGTTCTTC. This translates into CASSVMDSYNEQFF.

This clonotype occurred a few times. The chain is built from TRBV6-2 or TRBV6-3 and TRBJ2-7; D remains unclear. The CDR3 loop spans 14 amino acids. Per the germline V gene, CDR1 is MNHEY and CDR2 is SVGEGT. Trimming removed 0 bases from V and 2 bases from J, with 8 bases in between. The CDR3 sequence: CASSYSGGTYEQYV. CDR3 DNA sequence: TGTGCCAGCAGTTACTCCGGCGGCACCTACGAGCAGTACGTC.

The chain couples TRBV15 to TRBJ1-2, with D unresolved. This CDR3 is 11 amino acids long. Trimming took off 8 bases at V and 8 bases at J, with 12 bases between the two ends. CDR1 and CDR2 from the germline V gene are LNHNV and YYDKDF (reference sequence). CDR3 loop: CATYNAGGYTF. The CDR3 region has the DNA TGTGCCACCTACAACGCGGGCGGCTACACCTTC. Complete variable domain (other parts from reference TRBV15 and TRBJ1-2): DAMVIQNPRYQVTQFGKPVTLSCSQTLNHNVMYWYQQKSSQAPKLLFHYYDKDFNNEADTPDNFQSRRPNTSFCFLDIRSPGLGDTAMYLCATYNAGGYTFGSGTRLTVV.

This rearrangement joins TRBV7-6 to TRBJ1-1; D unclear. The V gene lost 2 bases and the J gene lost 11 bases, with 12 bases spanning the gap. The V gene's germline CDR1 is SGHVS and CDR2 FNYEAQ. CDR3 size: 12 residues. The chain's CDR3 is CASSLIGDGAFF. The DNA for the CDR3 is TGTGCCAGCAGCTTAATCGGGGATGGCGCTTTCTTT. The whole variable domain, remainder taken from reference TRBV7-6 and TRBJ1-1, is GAGVSQSPRYKVTKRGQDVALRCDPISGHVSLYWYRQALGQGPEFLTYFNYEAQQDKSGLPNDRFSAERPEGSISTLTIQRTEQRDSAMYRCASSLIGDGAFFGQGTRLTVV.

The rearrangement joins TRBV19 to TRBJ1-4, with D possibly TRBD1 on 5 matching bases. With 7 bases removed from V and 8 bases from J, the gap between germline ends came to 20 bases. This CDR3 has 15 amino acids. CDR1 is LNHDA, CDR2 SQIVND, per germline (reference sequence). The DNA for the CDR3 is TGTGCCAGTAACATAGACGTAGGGACCAACGAAAAACTGTTTTTT. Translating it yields CASNIDVGTNEKLFF.

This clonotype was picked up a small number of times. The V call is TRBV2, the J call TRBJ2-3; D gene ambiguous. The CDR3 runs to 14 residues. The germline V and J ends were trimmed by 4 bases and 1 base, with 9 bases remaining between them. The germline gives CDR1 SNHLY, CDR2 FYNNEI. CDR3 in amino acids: CASSVFEGTDTQYF. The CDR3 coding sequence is TGTGCCAGCAGTGTATTTGAGGGCACAGATACGCAGTATTTT.

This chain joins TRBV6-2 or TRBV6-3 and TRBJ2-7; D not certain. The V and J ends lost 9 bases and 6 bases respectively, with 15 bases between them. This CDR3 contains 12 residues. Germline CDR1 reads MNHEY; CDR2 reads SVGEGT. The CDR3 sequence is CARYFALGEQYV. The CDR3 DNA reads TGTGCCAGATATTTTGCTCTCGGCGAGCAGTACGTC.

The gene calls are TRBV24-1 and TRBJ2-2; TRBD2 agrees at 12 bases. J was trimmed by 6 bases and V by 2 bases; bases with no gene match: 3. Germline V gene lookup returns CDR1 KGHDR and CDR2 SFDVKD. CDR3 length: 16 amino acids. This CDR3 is CATSDWTSGEPGELFF. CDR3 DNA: TGTGCCACCAGTGATTGGACTAGCGGGGAACCCGGGGAGCTGTTTTTT.